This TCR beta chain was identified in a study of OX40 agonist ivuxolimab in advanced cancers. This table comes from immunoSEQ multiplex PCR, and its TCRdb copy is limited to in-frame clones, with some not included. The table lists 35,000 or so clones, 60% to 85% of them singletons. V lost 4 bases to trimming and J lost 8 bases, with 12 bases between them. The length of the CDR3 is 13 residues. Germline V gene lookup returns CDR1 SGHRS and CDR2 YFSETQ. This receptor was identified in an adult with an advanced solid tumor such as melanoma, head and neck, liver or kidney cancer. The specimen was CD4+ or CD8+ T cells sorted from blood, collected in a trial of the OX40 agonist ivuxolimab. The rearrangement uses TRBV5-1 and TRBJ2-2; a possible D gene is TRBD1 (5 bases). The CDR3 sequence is CASSAGPRGELFF. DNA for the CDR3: TGCGCCAGCAGCGCAGGGCCGCGGGGGGAGCTGTTTTTT. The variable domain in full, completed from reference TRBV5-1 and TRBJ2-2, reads KAGVTQTPRYLIKTRGQQVTLSCSPISGHRSVSWYQQTPGQGLQFLFEYFSETQRNKGNFPGRFSGRQFSNSRSEMNVSTLELGDSALYLCASSAGPRGELFFGEGSRLTVL.